This T cell receptor beta chain was captured in a study of blood T cell repertoires in COVID-19. Study in general: Samples of COVID-19 (acute and convalescent) were obtained from the United States, Italy and Spain. PBMCs, B-cell-depleted T cells, or T cells were the source of the cDNA or gDNA that made up the material.

The CDR3 consists of 15 residues. Germline V gives CDR1 KGHDR, CDR2 SFDVKD. Between the trimmed V and J ends, which lost 7 bases and 5 bases, there was a span of 19 bases. Per the authors' pipeline: The assay estimated nucleated cells by amplifying reference gene primers. Produced via immunoSEQ multiplex PCR; TCRdb's table is partial and in-frame only. V, J and clone size derive from that table, while D and trimming were established from the DNA sequence. Among 200,000 to 300,000 clones, roughly 88% were seen once, and the ten largest hold approximately 2.3%. The receptor was isolated from a man aged 35 to 55 who had recovered from COVID-19. The rearrangement links TRBV24-1 to TRBJ2-5; D possibly corresponds to TRBD2 (5 bases). The sequencing sample was made of peripheral blood. CDR3 in amino acids: CATSPPIAIWETQYF. In nucleotides, the CDR3 is TGTGCCACCAGCCCGCCAATAGCGATCTGGGAGACCCAGTACTTC.